The entry below gives a single T cell receptor beta chain sequence along with its context. What antigen it recognizes has not been identified. No much larger clonotype is one base removed from it; base qualities were not supplied. The data stem from a study of T cells in Graves' hyperthyroidism and ophthalmopathy (dated by TCRdb to about 2019). Context from the whole study: TCR V-J signatures able to tell the groups apart were searched for in a discovery cohort of some 97 patients, of whom around 43 had Graves' ophthalmopathy and roughly 58 had stable Graves' hyperthyroidism. An independent validation cohort of around 19 hyperthyroidism patients and about 16 patients who later progressed to ophthalmopathy tested prospective prediction of ophthalmopathy. After sampling, hyperthyroidism patients received methimazole starting at 30 mg daily, and ophthalmopathy patients received high-dose intravenous methylprednisolone. TCR Vbeta CDR3 sequencing of 120 to 150 peripheral blood samples (roughly 41 ophthalmopathy, 75 to 80 hyperthyroidism and about 17 progressor patients) is reported in the paper. For training and testing, the 95 to 100 patients in the discovery cohort were randomly divided in a 7:3 ratio. In addition, the study compared T-cell repertoires in thyroid tissue and in blood from over 5 Graves' hyperthyroidism patients. Overall results and qualifications from the work: During validation, the model predicted progression to ophthalmopathy a median of about 6.3 months ahead of onset, with 70.59% sensitivity and around 72% specificity. Ophthalmopathy was separated from stable hyperthyroidism by a 13 V-J signature model, with approximately 90% sensitivity and about 84% specificity obtained in cross-validation and 80%/75% obtained in testing. Most expanded thyroid clonotypes (frequency above 0.001) were also detected in blood, a finding suggesting that blood repertoires may reflect thyroid immune responses. Sample size was not statistically predetermined, and investigators were not blinded to group allocation.

TCR beta CDR3 regions were amplified from RNA transcripts. A first-round RT-PCR of the TCR CDR3 used the HTBI primer set with the Qiagen OneStep RT-PCR kit. Libraries were constructed in a second round of multiplex PCR, after which size selection and purification were performed. Libraries were sequenced paired-end with 100 bp reads on an Illumina HiSeq2000. In the original analysis: Raw data were processed with SOAPnuke, discarding reads with adapters, uncalled bases, mean Phred below 15, or no exact constant-primer or identifier match. High-quality paired reads were merged with COPE v1.2.5, and unique nucleotide sequences were defined as clonotypes. MiTCR v1.1 was used to align clonotypes to the IMGT TRBV, TRBD and TRBJ reference segments. The analysis was restricted to V-J combinations with a frequency above 0.0001, which together covered just over 98% of the repertoires. A TCS score was defined as the ratio between F50 (clonal expansion) and ExV (chaos), using BLOSUM62-based TCRdist between CDR3 peptides within each V-J. Welch's t-statistics and random forest reduced some 510 V-J features to fewer than 15, which were used in a naive Bayes classifier (R e1071). The public sequencing data were trimmed at Q25 with fastp and processed into clonotypes with MiXCR by TCRdb, which kept only in-frame beta chains. Rows are combined by CDR3 protein, so each entry shows the most common genes and DNA. TCRdb, not the authors, supplied the V and J calls. The sample data list hundreds of thousands of distinct CDR3 sequences, and just over 45% of these were observed just once. Roughly 8.2% of the sample goes to the ten largest clones.

Deletion took 9 bases off V and 0 bases off J, with a span of 12 bases between the germline ends. From a lookup of the germline V gene (reference sequence), CDR1 and CDR2 are SEHNR and FQNEAQ. The CDR3 covers 13 residues, taking in both the cysteine and the phenylalanine. This entry keeps only the CDR3 DNA: 39 bases, framed from base 1. A patient counted as having stable Graves' hyperthyroidism if no progression to ophthalmopathy occurred over 18 months of follow-up. Hyperthyroidism patients were newly diagnosed, with disease duration under 2 months, and aged 18 to 65 years. Patients with uncontrolled infections, other autoimmune diseases, pregnancy or lactation were excluded. Clinical symptoms, serum thyroxine and TRAb, thyroid ultrasound, and orbital computed tomography formed the basis for the diagnoses. Trizol reagent was used to extract total RNA, and RNA quality was then checked on an Agilent 2100 Bioanalyzer.

The chain joins TRBV7-9 to TRBJ2-7, with TRBD2 perhaps the D gene, on 6 matching bases. What was sequenced was peripheral blood or thyroid tissue (not recorded which). This TCR derives from a woman aged 18-35 years with Graves' hyperthyroidism. Donor details come from another sample of the same person, matched by shared clones. The CDR3 reads CASTGRSSYEQYF. At the DNA level, the sequence is TGTGCCAGTACGGGGAGGAGCTCCTACGAGCAGTACTTC. The full variable domain, with segments outside the CDR3 supplied by the reference TRBV7-9 and TRBJ2-7 proteins, appears as DTGVSQNPRHKITKRGQNVTFRCDPISEHNRLYWYRQTLGQGPEFLTYFQNEAQLEKSRLLSDRFSAERPKGSFSTLEIQRTEQGDSAMYLCASTGRSSYEQYFGPGTRLTVT.